This T cell receptor beta chain was observed in a study of patients and donors after allogeneic stem cell transplantation. CDR1 MDHEN and CDR2 SYDVKM come from the germline V gene. The ends were cut back, 7 bases at V and 1 base at J, with 7 bases in the middle. This CDR3 region has 12 residues. TCRdb reprocessed the RT-PCR reads with MiXCR, giving one entry per CDR3 protein. The repertoire includes approximately 150,000 distinct CDR3 sequences, 30% of them detected once, and around 3.3% sits in the top ten. The sample was blood, either unsorted or a sorted T cell fraction (not recorded which). The TCR originated in a human donor who was either an allogeneic HSCT recipient or a stem cell or donor lymphocyte infusion donor (not recorded which). It is not recorded whose cells these are; they may come from a transplant donor. This chain joins TRBV28 and TRBJ2-5; D call uncertain. DNA for the CDR3: TGTGCCAGCACCTCCCTCCAAGAGACCCAGTACTTC. Translating it yields CASTSLQETQYF.